Following are 15 T cell receptor beta chains from one sample sequenced in a study of early T cells in non-severe SARS-CoV-2 infection. TCRdb re-called the 5' RACE reads through MiXCR, storing one row per CDR3 protein. This sample has 100,000 to 130,000 distinct CDR3 sequences, with roughly 10% found just once. The sample taken for sequencing was whole blood. Receptors were obtained from an adult who was a healthcare worker with PCR-confirmed SARS-CoV-2 infection or an uninfected control (not recorded which).

The genes are TRBV28 and TRBJ2-7, with D unresolved. Trimming stripped 2 bases from V and 0 bases from J, with 8 bases between. This CDR3 spans 14 amino acids. The germline V gene encodes CDR1 MDHEN and CDR2 SYDVKM. CDR3 bases: TGTGCCAGCAGTTTAATGACCGGCTCCTACGAGCAGTACTTC. This encodes CASSLMTGSYEQYF.

This clonotype was counted between two and nine times. CDR3 protein: CASSFGGEQYF. The CDR3 region has the DNA TGTGCCAGCAGTTTCGGCGGCGAGCAGTACTTC. This chain joins TRBV6-2 or TRBV6-3 and TRBJ2-7; no firm D call. CDR3 size: 11 residues. With 4 bases removed from V and 6 bases from J, the gap between germline ends came to 7 bases. In germline, CDR1 is MNHEY, CDR2 SVGEGT.

This chain links TRBV5-1 with TRBJ2-1; D unclear. Per germline, CDR1 SGHRS and CDR2 YFSETQ. V lost 4 bases to trimming and J lost 0 bases, with 14 bases between them. CDR3 size: 16 residues. In DNA, the CDR3 is TGCGCCAGCAGCCCCCTAGGCGAACGCTCCTACAATGAGCAGTTCTTC. This codes for CASSPLGERSYNEQFF.

This clonotype was seen a handful of times. The V and J genes are TRBV7-9 and TRBJ2-5; 12 bases line up with TRBD1. Losses at the gene ends were 4 bases for V and 4 bases for J; bases not matched to a gene: 7. Germline loops: CDR1 SEHNR, CDR2 FQNEAQ (reference sequence). This CDR3 spans 16 amino acids. The CDR3 DNA reads TGTGCCAGCAGCTACGGGACAGGGGGCTTCCGAGAGACCCAGTACTTC. Amino acids: CASSYGTGGFRETQYF. Drawing the rest from reference TRBV7-9 and TRBJ2-5, the complete variable domain is DTGVSQNPRHKITKRGQNVTFRCDPISEHNRLYWYRQTLGQGPEFLTYFQNEAQLEKSRLLSDRFSAERPKGSFSTLEIQRTEQGDSAMYLCASSYGTGGFRETQYFGPGTRLLVL.

The chain couples TRBV12-3 or TRBV12-4 to TRBJ1-1; no definite D call. The length of the CDR3 is 14 residues. V was shortened by 8 bases and J by 8 bases, with 21 bases between the two germline ends. CDR3 in DNA: TGTGCCAGCTGCCGGGAGGCGAGTTGGTCGGAAGCTTTCTTT. The encoded protein is CASCREASWSEAFF.

Sample share makes this clonotype large (0.1 to 1%). The chain carries TRBV12-3 or TRBV12-4 and TRBJ2-1; 7 bases agree with TRBD2. The CDR3 is 15 amino acids. Trimming at V came to 3 bases and at J to 4 bases, leaving 6 bases not matched to a gene. The DNA of the CDR3 is TGTGCCAGCAGTTTGGGAGCGGGACTTTACAATGAGCAGTTCTTC. Translating it yields CASSLGAGLYNEQFF.

This clonotype has just a few counts. This chain connects TRBV13 to TRBJ2-5, with 7 positions matching TRBD1. This CDR3 spans 15 amino acids. The J segment lost 5 bases and the V segment lost 5 bases, leaving 11 bases of the junction unmatched. CDR1 and CDR2 from the germline V gene are PRHDT and FYEKMQ (reference sequence). The CDR3 is CASSRRQGRGETQYF. CDR3 nucleotides: TGTGCCAGCAGCCGTCGACAGGGACGAGGGGAGACCCAGTACTTC.

This clonotype was counted ten times or more. The chain links TRBV28 to TRBJ2-5; D not resolved. Germline lookup yields CDR1 MDHEN and CDR2 SYDVKM. Between the trimmed V and J ends, which lost 4 bases and 4 bases, there was a span of 4 bases. CDR3 length equals 11 residues. CDR3 in DNA: TGTGCCAGCAGTTCAAGAGAGACCCAGTACTTC. Encoded protein: CASSSRETQYF.

This clonotype was recorded many times. The genes are TRBV6-1 and TRBJ2-1; a possible D gene is TRBD1 (5 bases). CDR1 is MNHNS, CDR2 SASEGT, per germline. Trimming removed 6 bases at V and 12 bases at J, with 15 bases between. The CDR3 sequence is 12 residues long. For the CDR3, the DNA is TGTGCCAGCAGCGCGACAGACCGACGGCAGTTCTTC. Residues: CASSATDRRQFF.

The CDR3 region has the DNA TGTGCCAGTGGGACTAGCGGGGGGTCCTACAATGAGCAGTTCTTC. Translation gives CASGTSGGSYNEQFF. The chain recombines TRBV19 with TRBJ2-1; 15 positions agree with TRBD2. The CDR3 has 15 residues. The J segment lost 1 base and the V segment lost 8 bases, leaving 0 bases of the junction unmatched. CDR1 and CDR2 from the germline V gene are LNHDA and SQIVND (reference sequence).

The genes are TRBV12-3 or TRBV12-4 and TRBJ2-3; a weak D match, TRBD2 (6 bases). This CDR3 is built from 14 residues. V lost 4 bases and J lost 2, with 10 bases in between. CDR3 sequence: CASSYGGTTDTQYF. The CDR3 DNA reads TGTGCCAGCAGTTATGGGGGGACCACAGATACGCAGTATTTT.

This clonotype was seen ten or more times. This sequence joins TRBV19 and TRBJ2-6; D may be TRBD2 (6 bases). V lost 4 bases and J 0 bases, leaving 19 bases between the germline ends. Germline lookup yields CDR1 LNHDA and CDR2 SQIVND (reference sequence). The CDR3 contains 19 residues. CDR3 sequence: CASSTPGGSQYSGANVLTF. In nucleotides, the CDR3 is TGTGCCAGTAGTACCCCCGGAGGGTCCCAATACTCTGGGGCCAACGTCCTGACTTTC.

This clonotype was recorded at least ten times. This CDR3 reads CSVGQGWDTQYF. The CDR3 region has the DNA TGCAGCGTCGGTCAGGGTTGGGATACGCAGTATTTT. V and J are TRBV29-1 and TRBJ2-3, with a possible D match to TRBD1 (5 bases). V lost 6 bases, J lost 6 bases, and 13 bases lay in between. Germline values: CDR1 SQVTM, CDR2 ANQGSEA. The CDR3 covers 12 residues.

Concerning this clonotype itself: It is likely a read error, because the conserved phenylalanine at the end of the CDR3 is missing. The V gene is TRBV13, the J gene TRBJ2-3; D unresolved. Deletions cut 4 bases from V and 2 bases from J, with 4 bases between. CDR3 length equals 12 residues. Germline CDR1 and CDR2: PRHDT and FYEKMQ (reference sequence). The CDR3 here is CASSYPTDTQYL. The CDR3 DNA sequence: TGTGCCAGCAGCTACCCCACAGATACGCAGTATCTT.

V usage is TRBV5-1 and J usage is TRBJ2-1; TRBD1 matches 9 bases. The germline V gene has CDR1 SGHRS and CDR2 YFSETQ. The length of the CDR3 is 16 residues. Germline trimming cut 2 bases from V and 5 bases from J; bases unmatched to any gene: 8. As DNA, the CDR3 is TGCGCCAGCAGCTTACAGGGGGCATCAGGAAACAATGAGCAGTTCTTC. Protein: CASSLQGASGNNEQFF.